Each of the 5 T cell receptor beta chains below was sequenced from the same sample in a study of T-cell reconstitution after alpha-beta-depleted transplantation in children. The authors prepared the TCRbeta library with unique molecular identifiers. TCRdb fed the PCR reads into MiXCR, producing one record per CDR3 protein. The sample consists of around 580,000 distinct CDR3 sequences, 27% of them appearing once. Specimen: PBMCs, collected before TCRalphabeta/CD19-depleted stem cell transplant. The receptors were gathered from a boy less than two years old with Wiskott-Aldrich syndrome, due to receive a stem cell transplant.

The rearrangement links TRBV28 to TRBJ1-4; the D is unclear. The CDR3 is made up of 13 amino acids. The ends were cut back, 7 bases at V and 10 bases at J, with 16 bases in the middle. CDR1 and CDR2 (germline): MDHEN, SYDVKM. CDR3 region: CASTPRVRRKLFF. In DNA form, the CDR3 reads TGTGCCAGCACCCCGAGGGTGAGGCGAAAACTGTTTTTT.

This clonotype was seen at least ten times. The chain's CDR3 is CSASQLHTDTQYF. The CDR3 coding sequence is TGCAGTGCGAGCCAACTACACACAGATACGCAGTATTTT. This chain uses TRBV20-1 with TRBJ2-3; D is uncertain. CDR1 DFQATT and CDR2 SNEGSKA come from the germline V gene (reference sequence). CDR3 length: 13 residues. V lost 6 bases to trimming and J lost 2 bases, with 12 bases between them.

The chain has TRBV20-1 and TRBJ2-7, with TRBD2 identical over 9 bases. This CDR3 region has 13 residues. Germline V CDR1 and CDR2: DFQATT, SNEGSKA (reference sequence). Germline trimming cut 6 bases from V and 2 bases from J; bases unmatched to any gene: 5. The DNA of the CDR3 is TGCAGTGCCAGGACTAGCGTGGCCTACGAGCAGTACTTC. Residues: CSARTSVAYEQYF.

This chain uses TRBV15 with TRBJ2-1, with no clear D. Germline V gives CDR1 LNHNV, CDR2 YYDKDF (reference sequence). This CDR3 is built from 16 residues. V was pared by 5 bases and J by 1 base, with 15 bases between. The CDR3 DNA is TGTGCCACCAGCCCGGACCGTTGGGGATCCTACAATGAGCAGTTCTTC. It translates to CATSPDRWGSYNEQFF.

The table lists this clonotype with a few counts. V usage is TRBV5-1 and J usage is TRBJ2-1; D ambiguous. Looked up from germline, CDR1 is SGHRS and CDR2 is YFSETQ. The CDR3 covers 15 residues. V was cut by 0 bases and J by 6 bases, with 13 bases left in between. The CDR3 coding sequence is TGCGCCAGCAGCTTGGTCCAGTACGGCTCCAATGAGCAGTTCTTC. This gives the protein CASSLVQYGSNEQFF. The full variable domain, completed using reference TRBV5-1 and TRBJ2-1, is KAGVTQTPRYLIKTRGQQVTLSCSPISGHRSVSWYQQTPGQGLQFLFEYFSETQRNKGNFPGRFSGRQFSNSRSEMNVSTLELGDSALYLCASSLVQYGSNEQFFGPGTRLTVL.